This entry describes one TCR beta chain. Antigen: not known. At one end the junction does not follow the germline gene, possibly because of a read error. Profiling of TCR beta VDJ combinations and CDR3 sequences used genomic DNA as template. Each CDR3 protein gets one entry after TCRdb re-called the reads with MiXCR. Counted here are 90,000 to 120,000 distinct CDR3 sequences, roughly 51% occurring once; the ten biggest clones make up roughly a third. The CDR3 runs to 16 residues. Germline CDR1 PRHDT, CDR2 FYEKMQ (reference sequence). This entry comes from a study of CD8+CD57+ T cells in acquired aplastic anemia. Across the whole study: Sorted CD4+ and CD8+ cells yielded DNA averaging about 2.9 ug. Among healthy donors, CD4+ cells averaged about 9.9 million reads. Study findings and constraints: Found in both controls and patients were some 31 CD8+ CDR3 sequences. Significance was not reached for CD8+ Simpson's diversity between patients and controls.

This receptor was taken from a human donor in good health, serving as a control. Sequencing was carried out using sorted CD4+, CD8+, or CD8+CD57+ T cells (not recorded which) from PBMCs. The genes are TRBV13 and TRBJ1-1; D may be TRBD1 (5 bases). CDR3 bases: TGTGCCAGCAGCGTAGGCCGGGACGACATGAGCACTGAAGCTTTCTTT. Encoded protein: CASSVGRDDMSTEAFF. Full variable domain (missing parts from reference TRBV13 and TRBJ1-1): AAGVIQSPRHLIKEKRETATLKCYPIPRHDTVYWYQQGPGQDPQFLISFYEKMQSDKGSIPDRFSAQQFSDYHSELNMSSLELGDSALYFCASSVGRDDMSTEAFFGQGTRLTVV.